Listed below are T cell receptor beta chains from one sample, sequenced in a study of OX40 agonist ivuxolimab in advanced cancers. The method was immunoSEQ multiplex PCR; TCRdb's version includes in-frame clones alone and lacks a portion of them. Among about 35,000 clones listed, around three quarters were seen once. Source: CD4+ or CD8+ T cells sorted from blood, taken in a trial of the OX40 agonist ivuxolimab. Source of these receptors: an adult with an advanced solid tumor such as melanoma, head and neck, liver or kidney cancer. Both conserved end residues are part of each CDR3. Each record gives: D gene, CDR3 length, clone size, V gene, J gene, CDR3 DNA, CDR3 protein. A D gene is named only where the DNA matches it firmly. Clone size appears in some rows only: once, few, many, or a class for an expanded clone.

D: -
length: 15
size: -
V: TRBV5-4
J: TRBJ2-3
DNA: TGTGCCAGCAGCTCCTTGCAGGCCGGATGGGATACGCAGTATTTT
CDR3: CASSSLQAGWDTQYF

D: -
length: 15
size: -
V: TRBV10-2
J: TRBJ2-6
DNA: TGCGCCAGCAGTCACGCTAGCTCTGGGGCCAACGTCCTGACTTTC
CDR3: CASSHASSGANVLTF

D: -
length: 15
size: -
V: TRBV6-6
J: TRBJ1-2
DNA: TGTGCCAGCAGGGTGGGGCGGGGAGTAAAGGATGGCTACACCTTC
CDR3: CASRVGRGVKDGYTF

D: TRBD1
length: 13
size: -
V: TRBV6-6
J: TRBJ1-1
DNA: TGTGCCAGCAGACAACAGGGGGCTGGTGAAGCTTTCTTT
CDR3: CASRQQGAGEAFF

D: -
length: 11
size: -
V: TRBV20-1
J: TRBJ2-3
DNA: TGCAGTGCTGGCAACCGGGGTACGCAGTATTTT
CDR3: CSAGNRGTQYF

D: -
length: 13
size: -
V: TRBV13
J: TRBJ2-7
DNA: TGTGCCAGCAGTCGCGACACGGACTACGAGCAGTACTTC
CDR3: CASSRDTDYEQYF

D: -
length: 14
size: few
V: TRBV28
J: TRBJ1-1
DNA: TGTGCCAGCAGTTTAAGTGAGGGGCTATCCACAGCTTTCTTT
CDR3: CASSLSEGLSTAFF

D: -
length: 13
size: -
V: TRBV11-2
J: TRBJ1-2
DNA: TGTGCCAGCAGCTTAGGCGGGGAATATGGCTACACCTTC
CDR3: CASSLGGEYGYTF

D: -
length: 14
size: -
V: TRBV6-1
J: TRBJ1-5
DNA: TGTGCCAGCAGACTAGACCCCTACAATCAGCCCCAGCATTTT
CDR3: CASRLDPYNQPQHF

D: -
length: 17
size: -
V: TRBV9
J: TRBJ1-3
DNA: TGTGCCAGCAGCGCTCGGACAGTAGGACACTCTGGAAACACCATATATTTT
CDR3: CASSARTVGHSGNTIYF

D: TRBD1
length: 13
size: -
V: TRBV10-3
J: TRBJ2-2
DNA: TGTGCCACAGGGACAGTGGACACCGGGGAGCTGTTTTTT
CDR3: CATGTVDTGELFF

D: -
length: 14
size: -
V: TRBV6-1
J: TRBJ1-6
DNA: TGTGCCAGTGGGCAGTACTCCTATAATTCACCCCTCCACTTT
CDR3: CASGQYSYNSPLHF

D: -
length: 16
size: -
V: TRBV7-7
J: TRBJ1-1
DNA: TGTGCCATAAAAGAGGTAGAAGTTTACGTGAACACTGAAGCTTTCTTT
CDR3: CAIKEVEVYVNTEAFF

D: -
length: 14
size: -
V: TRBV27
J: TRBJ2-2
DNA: TGTGCCACCGCCTTGGCCGTGAACACCGGGGAGCTGTTTTTT
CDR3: CATALAVNTGELFF

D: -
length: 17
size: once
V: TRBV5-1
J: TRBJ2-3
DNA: TGCGCCAGCAGCTCAGGCTTGGGCAGGGGCGGCACAGATACGCAGTATTTT
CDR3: CASSSGLGRGGTDTQYF

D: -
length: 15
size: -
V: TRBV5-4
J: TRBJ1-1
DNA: TGTGCCAGCAGCTCCCGACAGAACCAGAACACTGAAGCTTTCTTT
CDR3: CASSSRQNQNTEAFF

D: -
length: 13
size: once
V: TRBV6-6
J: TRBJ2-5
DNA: TGTGCCAGCAGTTACTCGAGAGTGGGGACCCAGTACTTC
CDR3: CASSYSRVGTQYF

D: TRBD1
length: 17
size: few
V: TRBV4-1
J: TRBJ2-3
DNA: TGCGCCAGCAGCCACCGCGACAGGGACAGGATCACAGATACGCAGTATTTT
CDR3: CASSHRDRDRITDTQYF

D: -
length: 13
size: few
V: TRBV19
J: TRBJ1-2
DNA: TGTGCCAGTAGTGGGGGACCTGGCTATGGCTACACCTTC
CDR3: CASSGGPGYGYTF

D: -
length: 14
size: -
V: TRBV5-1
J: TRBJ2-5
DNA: TGCGCCAGCAGCTTGGACAGACCCCAAGAGACCCAGTACTTC
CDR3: CASSLDRPQETQYF

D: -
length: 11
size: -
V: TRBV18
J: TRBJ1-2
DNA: TGTGCCAGCTCACCAGGACAGATCTACACCTTC
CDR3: CASSPGQIYTF

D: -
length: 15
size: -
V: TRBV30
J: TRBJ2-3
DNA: TGTGCCTGGAGTGTCAGGCCAGGACACACAGATACGCAGTATTTT
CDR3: CAWSVRPGHTDTQYF